This T cell receptor (beta chain) was retrieved from a study of spatial heterogeneity in lung cancer. Study as a whole: Samples came from some 71 TRACERx patients with untreated early-stage lung cancer. Mean representation of each unique TCR and UMI combination in the raw reads exceeded eight occurrences.

Germline V gene lookup returns CDR1 KGHDR and CDR2 SFDVKD. The CDR3 has 11 residues. V dropped 4 bases and J dropped 11 bases, with 9 bases sitting between them. This clonotype was observed a few times. Time point described: blood at routine non-recurrence follow-up after resection. Whole RNA, which was extracted from tumor, nontumor lung tissue or frozen PBMC, was sequenced without any cell sorting. Every molecule of TCR cDNA had its own unique molecular identifier. TCRdb redid the calling of the 5' RACE reads with MiXCR, one entry per CDR3 protein. The table lists some 120,000 distinct CDR3 sequences, more than 10% of them singletons, with over 15% in the top ten.

The receptor's source is a male donor with early-stage non-small cell lung cancer. This specimen consisted of PBMCs, obtained at follow-up. This chain links TRBV24-1 with TRBJ2-3; D not certain. In nucleotides, the CDR3 is TGTGCCACCAGTGAAAGAAGGGAGCAGTATTTT. Amino acids: CATSERREQYF.